Listed below are T cell receptor beta chains from one sample, sequenced in a study of blood T cells in healthy people across ages. TCRdb re-called the 5' RACE reads with MiXCR, one entry per CDR3 protein. Of about 800,000 distinct CDR3 sequences in the sample, over 45% are singletons; the top ten hold roughly 22%. The sequenced sample was blood. These TCRs come from a man aged 25-40 years in good health. Each CDR3 is given with its conserved first and last residue. The order of the fields is V gene, clone size, D gene, J gene, CDR3 DNA, CDR3 protein. A D gene is named only where the DNA matches it firmly. Only some rows state a clone size, as once, few, many or a class for expanded clones.

>TRBV12-3/TRBV12-4|NA|TRBD1|TRBJ1-1
TGTGCCAGCAGTTTAACCGGGACAGCGAACACTGAAGCTTTCTTT
CASSLTGTANTEAFF
>TRBV4-2|NA|NA|TRBJ2-6
TGTGCCAGCAGCCAAGAAGTTATTCGGGCTGGGGCCAACGTCCTGACTTTC
CASSQEVIRAGANVLTF
>TRBV7-2|NA|NA|TRBJ1-2
TGTGCCAGCAGCTCCCAGGCGGGGTATTATAACTATGGCTACACCTTC
CASSSQAGYYNYGYTF
>TRBV9|NA|TRBD2|TRBJ2-3
TGTGCCAGCAGTGCTATTAGCGGGAGGCCCAGCACAGATACGCAGTATTTT
CASSAISGRPSTDTQYF
>TRBV29-1|once|NA|TRBJ2-3
TGCAGCGTTGTCCCGGCGGCCACCACAGATACGCAGTATTTT
CSVVPAATTDTQYF
>TRBV10-3|once|NA|TRBJ2-7
TGTGCCATCAGGGGGGGGAGGGGGGTCGCCGACGAGCAGTACTTC
CAIRGGRGVADEQYF
>TRBV5-5|NA|TRBD1|TRBJ1-1
TGTGCCAGCAGCACCACCGGGACAGGGGTCACTGAAGCTTTCTTT
CASSTTGTGVTEAFF
>TRBV6-5|NA|NA|TRBJ1-6
TGTGCCAGCAGTTACAGGCAAACCGGGAATTCACCCCTCCACTTT
CASSYRQTGNSPLHF
>TRBV7-2|few|NA|TRBJ2-7
TGTGCCAGCAGCCCACCAAGTTTCTACGAGCAGTACTTC
CASSPPSFYEQYF
>TRBV6-1|NA|NA|TRBJ2-1
TGTGCCAGCAGCCGAGGGGCTAGCGCGGATAGTAAGGGGTTCTTC
CASSRGASADSKGFF
>TRBV7-2|NA|TRBD1|TRBJ2-5
TGTGCCAGCAGCTTAGCCACAGGGACAGGTGGAGGGACCCAGTACTTC
CASSLATGTGGGTQYF
>TRBV28|few|TRBD1|TRBJ2-7
TGTGCCAGCAGTTTATCTCCGGGACAGTCCTACGAGCAGTACTTC
CASSLSPGQSYEQYF
>TRBV7-2|NA|NA|TRBJ1-1
TGTGCCTGCAGCCCAGGGATGAACACTGAAGCTTTCTTT
CACSPGMNTEAFF
>TRBV20-1|many|TRBD2|TRBJ2-1
TGCAGTGCCCGCGAGATGCGGGGGGGCTTGAATGAGCAGTTCTTC
CSAREMRGGLNEQFF
>TRBV6-5|NA|NA|TRBJ1-2
TGTGCCAGCAGTTGGACTGTGGGCTATGGCTACACCTTC
CASSWTVGYGYTF
>TRBV6-1|few|NA|TRBJ1-5
TGTGCCAGCAGAATTACTGCATATCAGCCCCAGCATTTT
CASRITAYQPQHF
>TRBV10-3|few|NA|TRBJ2-7
TGTGCCATCAGTGAGTCGAAGTGGCTAGCCTACGAGCAGTACTTC
CAISESKWLAYEQYF
>TRBV20-1|many|NA|TRBJ2-5
TGCAGTGCTAGGAGCCCGACAGATTACCAAGAGACCCAGTACTTC
CSARSPTDYQETQYF
>TRBV20-1|NA|TRBD2|TRBJ2-1
TGCAGTGCTAGACAGCTAGCGGGGATAAAGTTTTTCAATGAGCAGTTCTTC
CSARQLAGIKFFNEQFF
>TRBV20-1|once|NA|TRBJ1-2
TGCAGTGCTAGAAACGAGGGTTTCTATGGCTACACCTTC
CSARNEGFYGYTF
>TRBV15|few|TRBD2|TRBJ2-7
TGTGCCACCAGCAGAGATGCTAGCGGGGCTAGGTACGAGCAGTACTTC
CATSRDASGARYEQYF